What follows are 25 T cell receptor beta chains derived from one specimen sequenced in a study of blood T cells in healthy people across ages. Using a J-beta primer mix together with a sample-barcoded 5' primer, a second PCR was run for 7 to 11 cycles. TCRdb analysed the 5' RACE reads with MiXCR anew, one entry per CDR3 protein. The sample includes around 500,000 distinct CDR3 sequences, around 48% seen only once; the top ten take around 23%. Source material: blood. The receptors shown here come from an elderly man in good health.

V usage is TRBV20-1 and J usage is TRBJ2-7; D possibly uses TRBD1 or TRBD2 (5 bases each). V was pared by 1 base and J by 2 bases, with 18 bases between. The length of the CDR3 is 16 residues. Germline V gene sequence: CDR1 DFQATT, CDR2 SNEGSKA (reference sequence). The CDR3 sequence is CSARASPGPGAYEQYF. CDR3 sequence (DNA): TGCAGTGCTAGAGCTTCACCGGGGCCCGGAGCCTACGAGCAGTACTTC.

The chain combines TRBV20-1 with TRBJ2-3, with 8 nucleotides matching TRBD2. CDR3 length equals 15 residues. V dropped 3 bases and J dropped 2; count of bases not matched to a gene: 7. Germline V gene sequence: CDR1 DFQATT, CDR2 SNEGSKA (reference sequence). The CDR3 DNA follows: TGCAGTGCTAGCCTCGTAGCGGGGCTCACAGATACGCAGTATTTT. Protein: CSASLVAGLTDTQYF.

The V call is TRBV5-1, the J call TRBJ2-3; D uncertain. The CDR3 runs 16 residues. V dropped 0 bases and J dropped 2 bases, with 13 bases sitting between them. From germline, CDR1 is SGHRS and CDR2 YFSETQ. The CDR3 loop reads CASSLEALQPTDTQYF. In nucleotides, the CDR3 is TGCGCCAGCAGCTTGGAAGCTCTACAGCCCACAGATACGCAGTATTTT.

Concerning this clonotype: Possible read error: a much larger clone is one base away. This chain uses TRBV9 with TRBJ2-3; D remains ambiguous. The V gene's germline CDR1 is SGDLS and CDR2 YYNGEE. With 0 bases removed from V and 5 bases from J, the gap between germline ends came to 4 bases. The CDR3 is made up of 12 amino acids. DNA of the CDR3: TGTGCCAGCAGCGTAGTTGGAGATACGCAGTATTTT. It is translated as CASSVVGDTQYF.

This chain joins TRBV6-2 or TRBV6-3 and TRBJ2-3, with 13 bases identical to TRBD2. The V gene's germline CDR1 is MNHEY and CDR2 SVGEGT. The CDR3 loop spans 16 amino acids. V gave up 11 bases and J gave up 3 bases; unmatched junction bases: 11. The CDR3 sequence: CASTAGLAGVTDTQYF. CDR3 bases: TGTGCCTCTACGGCAGGACTAGCGGGAGTGACAGATACGCAGTATTTT.

The gene calls are TRBV29-1 and TRBJ2-4, with 10 bases lining up with TRBD1. The CDR3 totals 15 residues. Trimming cost V 6 bases and J 2 bases; bases outside gene matches: 7. Germline CDR1 and CDR2: SQVTM and ANQGSEA. Here the CDR3 DNA reads TGCAGCGTAGCCGGGACAGGGGAACCCAAAAACATTCAGTACTTC. Amino acid sequence: CSVAGTGEPKNIQYF.

The rearrangement links TRBV24-1 to TRBJ2-1; D ambiguous. The CDR3 runs 16 residues. CDR1 KGHDR and CDR2 SFDVKD come from the germline V gene. Between the trimmed V and J ends, which lost 2 bases and 1 base, there was a span of 11 bases. The CDR3 loop is CATSDSRPRSYNEQFF. The CDR3 DNA reads TGTGCCACCAGTGATTCTCGCCCGAGGTCCTACAATGAGCAGTTCTTC.

This clonotype was detected a few times. V is TRBV7-2 and J is TRBJ2-7; D might be TRBD2 (6 bases). Between the trimmed V and J ends, which lost 0 bases and 5 bases, there was a span of 23 bases. The CDR3 consists of 18 residues. CDR1 is SGHTA and CDR2 is FQGNSA in the germline V gene. CDR3 sequence reads: CASSLARFLRPREDEQYF. Here the CDR3 DNA reads TGTGCCAGCAGCTTAGCGCGTTTCCTCCGGCCGAGGGAGGACGAGCAGTACTTC. Full variable domain (outside the CDR3, taken from reference TRBV7-2 and TRBJ2-7): GAGVSQSPSNKVTEKGKDVELRCDPISGHTALYWYRQSLGQGLEFLIYFQGNSAPDKSGLPSDRFSAERTGGSVSTLTIQRTQQEDSAVYLCASSLARFLRPREDEQYFGPGTRLTVT.

This clonotype was detected only a few times. V gene TRBV2 combines with J gene TRBJ2-1; the match to TRBD2 covers 7 bases. CDR3 length: 14 residues. Germline CDR1 is SNHLY and CDR2 is FYNNEI. V lost 3 bases, J lost 8 bases, and 7 bases stayed unmatched. This chain's CDR3 is CASSDPGGTDEQFF. The CDR3 DNA reads TGTGCCAGCAGTGATCCGGGAGGCACCGATGAGCAGTTCTTC. The full variable domain, its missing parts supplied by reference TRBV2 and TRBJ2-1, is EPEVTQTPSHQVTQMGQEVILRCVPISNHLYFYWYRQILGQKVEFLVSFYNNEISEKSEIFDDQFSVERPDGSNFTLKIRSTKLEDSAMYFCASSDPGGTDEQFFGPGTRLTVL.

This sequence joins TRBV6-1 and TRBJ2-4; D is possibly TRBD2 (6 bases). This CDR3 is built from 18 residues. The V gene lost 4 bases and the J gene lost 2 bases, with 21 bases spanning the gap. The germline V gene encodes CDR1 MNHNS and CDR2 SASEGT. Here the CDR3 reads CASSAQRDSRMTKNIQYF. CDR3 sequence (DNA): TGTGCCAGCAGTGCCCAAAGGGACTCTAGGATGACCAAAAACATTCAGTACTTC.

The V gene is TRBV4-3, the J gene TRBJ1-6; D gene unclear. The CDR3 covers 15 residues. The germline V gene encodes CDR1 LGHNA and CDR2 YSLEER. Between the trimmed V and J ends, which lost 0 bases and 10 bases, there was a span of 13 bases. CDR3 DNA sequence: TGCGCCAGCAGCCAAGACGTCGGAGGGAAGTCACCCCTCCACTTT. Translation: CASSQDVGGKSPLHF.

There are many counts of this clonotype. This chain connects TRBV15 to TRBJ1-2; unclear D gene. The CDR3 spans 14 residues. Germline CDR1 reads LNHNV; CDR2 reads YYDKDF (reference sequence). V was pared by 1 base and J by 5 bases, with 11 bases between. The CDR3 loop is CATSRGEGSYGYTF. The DNA of the CDR3 is TGTGCCACCAGCAGAGGTGAGGGATCTTATGGCTACACCTTC.

The chain joins TRBV15 to TRBJ2-1; D unresolved. V gave up 1 base and J gave up 2 bases, with 12 bases separating them. The germline gives CDR1 LNHNV, CDR2 YYDKDF (reference sequence). CDR3 length: 16 residues. The CDR3 loop is CATSRGSGRPYNEQFF. In DNA form, the CDR3 reads TGTGCCACCAGCAGAGGATCGGGCAGGCCCTACAATGAGCAGTTCTTC.

The chain recombines TRBV6-5 with TRBJ2-3; D perhaps matches TRBD1 (8 bases). V lost 5 bases and J lost 6, with 15 bases in between. CDR1 and CDR2 from the germline V gene are MNHEY and SVGAGI. The CDR3 totals 14 residues. Here the CDR3 reads CASSPQGGEDTQYF. In DNA, the CDR3 is TGTGCCAGCAGTCCACAGGGGGGGGAGGATACGCAGTATTTT.

The chain couples TRBV27 to TRBJ2-5; 11 nucleotides align to TRBD1. This CDR3 has 14 amino acids. From germline, CDR1 is MNHEY and CDR2 SMNVEV (reference sequence). The junction had 3 bases not matched to a gene; V was cut back by 5 bases and J by 4 bases. CDR3 residues: CASSPGTGGETQYF. The CDR3 DNA reads as TGTGCCAGCAGTCCGGGGACAGGGGGAGAGACCCAGTACTTC.

In this sample, this clonotype turned up many times. The chain is built from TRBV6-6 and TRBJ1-2; 7 bases are a match to TRBD1. V was clipped by 5 bases and J by 3 bases; unmatched bases: 6. The CDR3 loop spans 14 amino acids. Germline V gene sequence: CDR1 MNHNY, CDR2 SVGAGI (reference sequence). This CDR3 reads CASSVRGGDYGYTF. CDR3 in DNA: TGTGCCAGCAGTGTAAGAGGGGGCGACTATGGCTACACCTTC.

The chain combines TRBV6-6 with TRBJ1-1; D not resolved. This CDR3 contains 12 residues. Per the germline V gene, CDR1 is MNHNY and CDR2 is SVGAGI (reference sequence). Trimming took off 4 bases at V and 10 bases at J, with 13 bases between the two ends. The CDR3 sequence: CASSSNVGLAFF. The DNA for the CDR3 is TGTGCCAGCAGTTCGAACGTTGGTTTAGCTTTCTTT.

The chain carries TRBV29-1 and TRBJ2-2; 8 bases are a match to TRBD1. The CDR3 covers 14 residues. CDR1 and CDR2 from the germline V gene are SQVTM and ANQGSEA. Losses at the gene ends were 7 bases for V and 5 bases for J; bases not matched to a gene: 9. The CDR3 bases are TGCAGCGCCTCAACAGGGGGGCGTACCGGGGAGCTGTTTTTT. Amino acids: CSASTGGRTGELFF.

The table lists this clonotype with a few counts. V usage is TRBV25-1 and J usage is TRBJ2-1; D not resolved. The J call could be wrong; TRBJ2-7 is a better fit for the DNA end. The CDR3 has 15 residues. Germline V gives CDR1 MGHDK, CDR2 SYGVNS. The CDR3 DNA reads TGTGCCAGCAGTAGTGCCTCCTCAATGTACAATGAGCAGTACTTC. Translated: CASSSASSMYNEQYF.

This clonotype was seen many times. The chain links TRBV6-5 to TRBJ2-5; 11 nucleotides line up with TRBD2. The CDR3 length is 17 residues. Germline V gene lookup returns CDR1 MNHEY and CDR2 SVGAGI. J gave up 1 base and V 0 bases, and 4 bases lay outside the gene matches. CDR3 region: CASSYSGLAVSQETQYF. CDR3 sequence (DNA): TGTGCCAGCAGTTACTCGGGACTAGCGGTTTCCCAAGAGACCCAGTACTTC.

The CDR3 nucleotides read TGTGCCAGCAGCAGGGACGTAGATCAGCCCCAGCATTTT. This codes for CASSRDVDQPQHF. J is TRBJ1-5 and V is TRBV7-2; TRBD1 is a possible D gene (5 bases). V was shortened by 5 bases and J by 5 bases, with 10 bases between the two germline ends. Per germline, CDR1 SGHTA and CDR2 FQGNSA. The CDR3 has 13 residues.

The chain has TRBV3-1 and TRBJ2-1; TRBD2 matches at 7 bases. The CDR3 runs 18 residues. From germline, CDR1 is LGHDT and CDR2 YNNKEL (reference sequence). J was trimmed by 0 bases and V by 1 base; bases with no gene match: 9. CDR3 nucleotide sequence: TGTGCCAGCAGCCAAGTGATTAGCGGGCCTAGCTCCTACAATGAGCAGTTCTTC. This gives the protein CASSQVISGPSSYNEQFF.

The rearrangement joins TRBV7-2 to TRBJ2-3; 9 nucleotides match TRBD1. The J segment lost 6 bases and the V segment lost 5 bases, leaving 6 bases of the junction unmatched. This CDR3 has 14 amino acids. Germline V CDR1 and CDR2: SGHTA, FQGNSA. The DNA for the CDR3 is TGTGCCAGCAGCCAGGGACAGGGTTGGGATACGCAGTATTTT. Its translation is CASSQGQGWDTQYF.

The genes are TRBV6-1 and TRBJ1-5, with 8 bases fitting TRBD1. V gave up 4 bases and J gave up 6 bases; unmatched junction bases: 11. Germline-derived CDR1 and CDR2 are MNHNS and SASEGT. The CDR3 loop spans 16 amino acids. This chain's CDR3 is CASSGRGQGGGQPQHF. DNA of the CDR3: TGTGCCAGCAGTGGCAGAGGACAGGGAGGGGGTCAGCCCCAGCATTTT.

This chain uses TRBV6-6 with TRBJ1-1; perhaps TRBD1 as D (6 bases). Germline CDR1 MNHNY, CDR2 SVGAGI (reference sequence). The CDR3 length is 14 residues. Trimming removed 4 bases at V and 1 base at J, with 10 bases between. The CDR3 loop reads CASSSDRRNTEAFF. CDR3 coding DNA: TGTGCCAGCAGTTCAGACAGGCGGAACACTGAAGCTTTCTTT.